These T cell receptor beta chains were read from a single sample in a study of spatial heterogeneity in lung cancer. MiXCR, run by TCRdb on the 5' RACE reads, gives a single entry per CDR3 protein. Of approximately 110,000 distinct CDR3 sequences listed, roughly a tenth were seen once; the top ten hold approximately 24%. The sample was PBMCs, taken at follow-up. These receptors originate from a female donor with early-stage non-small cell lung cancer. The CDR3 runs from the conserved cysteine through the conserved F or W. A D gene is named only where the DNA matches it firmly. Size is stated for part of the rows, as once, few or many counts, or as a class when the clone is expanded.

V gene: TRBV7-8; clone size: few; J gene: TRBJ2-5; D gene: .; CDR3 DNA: TGTGCCAGCAGCCCCGGACCTCCGCCCCAAGAGACCCAGTACTTC; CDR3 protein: CASSPGPPPQETQYF
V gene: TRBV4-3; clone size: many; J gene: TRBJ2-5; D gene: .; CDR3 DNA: TGCGCCAGCAGCCTCTCTATAGGAGGAGGAGAGACCCAGTACTTC; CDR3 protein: CASSLSIGGGETQYF
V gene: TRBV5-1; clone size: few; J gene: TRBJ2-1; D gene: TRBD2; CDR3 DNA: TGCGCCAGCAGCTTTGGACTAGCGGCCGAAAGTGAGCAGTTCTTC; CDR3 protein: CASSFGLAAESEQFF
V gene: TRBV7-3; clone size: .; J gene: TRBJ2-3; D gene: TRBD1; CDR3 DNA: TGTGCCAGCAGCTGGGACAGCGCTAGCACAGATACGCAGTATTTT; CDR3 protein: CASSWDSASTDTQYF
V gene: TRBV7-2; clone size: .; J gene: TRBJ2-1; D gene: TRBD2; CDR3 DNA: TGTGCCAGCAGCTTCAGCGGGAAGGACAATGAGCAGTTCTTC; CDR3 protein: CASSFSGKDNEQFF
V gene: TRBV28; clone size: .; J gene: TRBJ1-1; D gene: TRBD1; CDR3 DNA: TGTGCCAGCAGGGCGGGACAGACGAACACTGAAGCTTTCTTT; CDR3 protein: CASRAGQTNTEAFF
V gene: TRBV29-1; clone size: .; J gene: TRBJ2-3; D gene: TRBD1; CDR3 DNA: TGCAGCGTTGATGGGACAGGGGCTGCAGATACGCAGTATTTT; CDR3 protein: CSVDGTGAADTQYF
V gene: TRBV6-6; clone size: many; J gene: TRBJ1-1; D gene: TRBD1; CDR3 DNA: TGTGCCAGCAGTTACGAGCAGGGGGCAAGACGGGGCACTGAAGCTTTCTTT; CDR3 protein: CASSYEQGARRGTEAFF
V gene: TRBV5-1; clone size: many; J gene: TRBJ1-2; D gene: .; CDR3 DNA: TGCGCCAGCAGCTTGTCCAGCGCTAACTATGGCTACACCTTC; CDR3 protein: CASSLSSANYGYTF
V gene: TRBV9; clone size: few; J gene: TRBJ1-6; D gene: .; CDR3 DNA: TGTGCCAGCAGCGTTTGGGACTCCAGCTCCTATAATTCACCCCTCCACTTT; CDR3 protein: CASSVWDSSSYNSPLHF
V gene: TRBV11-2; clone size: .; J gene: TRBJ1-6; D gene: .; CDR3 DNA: TGTGCCAGCAGCTTAGGGGACTGGGCTAATTCACCCCTCCACTTT; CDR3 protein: CASSLGDWANSPLHF
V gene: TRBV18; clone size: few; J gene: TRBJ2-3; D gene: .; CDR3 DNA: TGTGCCAGCTCACCGGGACTGAAACTAGATACGCAGTATTTT; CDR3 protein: CASSPGLKLDTQYF
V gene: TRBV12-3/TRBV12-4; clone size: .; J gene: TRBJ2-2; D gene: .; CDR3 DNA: TGTGCCAGCACCAAGGGAACCGGGGAGCTGTTTTTT; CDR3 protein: CASTKGTGELFF
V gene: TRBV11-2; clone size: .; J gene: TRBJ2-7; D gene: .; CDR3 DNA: TGTGTCAGCAGCTTAACTCGGGACCTCTCCTACGAGCAGTACTTC; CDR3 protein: CVSSLTRDLSYEQYF
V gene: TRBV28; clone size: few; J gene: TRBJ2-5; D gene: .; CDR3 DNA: TGTGCCAGCAGTCCCTCCTACCTAGCGAGACGACAAGAGACCCAGTACTTC; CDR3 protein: CASSPSYLARRQETQYF
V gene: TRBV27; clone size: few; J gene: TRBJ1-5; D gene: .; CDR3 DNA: TGTGCCAGCAGTTCACTAACAGGGTATAGCAATCAGCCCCAGCATTTT; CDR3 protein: CASSSLTGYSNQPQHF
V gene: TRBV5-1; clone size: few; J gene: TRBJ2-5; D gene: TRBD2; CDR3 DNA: TGCGCCAGCAGCTTCCAAGCGGGACAAGAGACCCAGTACTTC; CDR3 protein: CASSFQAGQETQYF
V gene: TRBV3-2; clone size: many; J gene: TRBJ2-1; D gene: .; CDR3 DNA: TGTGCCAGCAGCCAAGATCCGCTAGCGGGATTTAATGAGCAGTTCTTC; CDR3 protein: CASSQDPLAGFNEQFF
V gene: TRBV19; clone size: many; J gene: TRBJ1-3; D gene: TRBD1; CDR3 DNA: TGTGCCAGTAGTATCTTGCCGGACAGGGTTGGTGGAAACACCATATATTTT; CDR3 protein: CASSILPDRVGGNTIYF
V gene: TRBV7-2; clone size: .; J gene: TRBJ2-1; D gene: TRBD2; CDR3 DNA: TGTGCCAGCAGCCGAGAGGGACTAGCGGGAGTTGAGCCGTTCTTC; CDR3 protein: CASSREGLAGVEPFF
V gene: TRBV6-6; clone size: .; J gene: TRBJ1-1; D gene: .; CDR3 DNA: TGTGCCAGCAGTGGTCGTCAGCTCTCAAACACTGAAGCTTTCTTT; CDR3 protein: CASSGRQLSNTEAFF
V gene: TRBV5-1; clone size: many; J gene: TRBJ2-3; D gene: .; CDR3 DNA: TGCGCCAGCAGCTTAGGCGACTACACAGATACGCAGTATTTT; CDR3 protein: CASSLGDYTDTQYF